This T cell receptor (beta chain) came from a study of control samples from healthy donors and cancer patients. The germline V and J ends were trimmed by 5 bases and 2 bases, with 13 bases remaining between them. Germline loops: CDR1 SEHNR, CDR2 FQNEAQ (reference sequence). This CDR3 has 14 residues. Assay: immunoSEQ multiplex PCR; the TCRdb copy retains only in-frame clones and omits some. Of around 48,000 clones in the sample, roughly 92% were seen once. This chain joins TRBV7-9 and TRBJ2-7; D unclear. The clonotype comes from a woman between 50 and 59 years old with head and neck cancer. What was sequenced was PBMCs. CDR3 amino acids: CASSEVGKPYEQYF. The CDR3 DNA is TGTGCCAGCAGCGAGGTGGGGAAGCCCTACGAGCAGTACTTC.